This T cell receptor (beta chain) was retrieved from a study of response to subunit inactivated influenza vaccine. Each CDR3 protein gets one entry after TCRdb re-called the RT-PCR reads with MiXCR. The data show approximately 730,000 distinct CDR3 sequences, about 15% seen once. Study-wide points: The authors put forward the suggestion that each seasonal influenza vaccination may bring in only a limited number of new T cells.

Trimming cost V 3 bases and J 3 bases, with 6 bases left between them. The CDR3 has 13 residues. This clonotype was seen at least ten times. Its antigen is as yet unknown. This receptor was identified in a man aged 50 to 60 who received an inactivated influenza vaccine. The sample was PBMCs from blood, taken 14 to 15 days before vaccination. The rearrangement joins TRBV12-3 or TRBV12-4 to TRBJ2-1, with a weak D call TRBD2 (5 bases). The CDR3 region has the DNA TGTGCCAGCAGTTTCGGGGACTACAATGAGCAGTTCTTC. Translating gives CASSFGDYNEQFF.